This is a list of T cell receptor beta chains from one sample in a study of beta chain features in type 1 diabetes. TCRdb's table, derived via immunoSEQ multiplex PCR, lists solely in-frame clones and lacks some. The top ten clones hold approximately 0.65% of a sample with about 150,000 clones, roughly 8.1% of them seen once. The sequenced sample consisted of central memory CD4+ T cells from blood. All receptors come from a man aged 18-30 years in good health. Each CDR3 is given with its conserved first and last residue. A D gene is named only where the DNA matches it firmly. Clone size, where shown, is once, few, many, or a class for clones that have expanded.

V gene,clone size,D gene,J gene,CDR3 protein,CDR3 DNA
TRBV18,NA,NA,TRBJ2-1,CASSPSTYNEQFF,TGTGCCAGCTCACCATCCACCTACAATGAGCAGTTCTTC
TRBV9,few,NA,TRBJ1-1,CASSVSYAGTNFMNTEAFF,TGTGCCAGCAGCGTTTCCTACGCCGGGACAAATTTTATGAACACTGAAGCTTTCTTT
TRBV7-2,NA,NA,TRBJ2-2,CASSWSNGELFF,TGTGCCAGCAGCTGGAGTAACGGGGAGCTGTTTTTT
TRBV28,many,NA,TRBJ2-7,CASSFPSGRYEQYF,TGTGCCAGCAGTTTTCCCTCGGGAAGGTACGAGCAGTACTTC
TRBV11-3,few,TRBD1,TRBJ2-7,CASSLGDRSYEQYF,TGTGCCAGCAGCTTAGGGGACAGGTCCTACGAGCAGTACTTC
TRBV11-3,few,NA,TRBJ2-1,CASSLGSYNEQFF,TGTGCCAGCAGCTTAGGCAGCTACAATGAGCAGTTCTTC
TRBV30,NA,NA,TRBJ1-3,CAWSVGQAAGNTIYF,TGTGCCTGGAGTGTGGGACAAGCCGCTGGAAACACCATATATTTT
TRBV5-1,NA,TRBD1,TRBJ1-2,CASSSATGAHYGYTF,TGCGCCAGCAGCTCGGCGACAGGGGCACACTATGGCTACACCTTC
TRBV28,many,TRBD1,TRBJ2-5,CASRTVDRALGTQYF,TGTGCCAGCAGAACCGTGGACAGGGCCCTCGGGACCCAGTACTTC
TRBV29-1,few,NA,TRBJ2-3,CSVGVGAAADTQYF,TGCAGCGTTGGAGTGGGGGCGGCAGCAGATACGCAGTATTTT
TRBV6-1,NA,TRBD2,TRBJ2-3,CASNQASGRTDTQYF,TGTGCCAGCAATCAGGCTAGCGGACGCACAGATACGCAGTATTTT
TRBV4-2,few,NA,TRBJ2-7,CASSQDRSYEQYF,TGTGCCAGCAGCCAAGATCGGTCCTACGAGCAGTACTTC
TRBV18,few,TRBD2,TRBJ2-3,CASSPPAAGGTDTQYF,TGTGCCAGCTCACCACCCGCAGCGGGGGGCACAGATACGCAGTATTTT
TRBV30,few,TRBD1,TRBJ2-5,CAWDREFSKTQYF,TGTGCCTGGGACAGGGAGTTTTCGAAGACCCAGTACTTC
TRBV28,few,NA,TRBJ1-2,CASSLSQLNSNYGYTF,TGTGCCAGCAGTTTATCCCAGCTGAACAGTAACTATGGCTACACCTTC
TRBV7-6,few,NA,TRBJ1-6,CASSSQNSPLHF,TGTGCCAGCAGCTCCCAAAATTCACCCCTCCACTTT
TRBV5-1,few,NA,TRBJ2-7,CASSLGLGGQAEQYF,TGCGCCAGCAGCTTGGGATTGGGCGGGCAGGCCGAGCAGTACTTC
TRBV28,NA,NA,TRBJ2-7,CASSPPAESYEQYF,TGTGCCAGCAGTCCACCCGCGGAGAGCTACGAGCAGTACTTC
TRBV28,many,NA,TRBJ1-1,CASSTAQNTEAFF,TGTGCCAGCAGTACTGCCCAGAACACTGAAGCTTTCTTT
TRBV7-2,NA,NA,TRBJ1-1,CASSTLGDGTEAFF,TGTGCCAGCAGCACCCTCGGGGATGGCACTGAAGCTTTCTTT
TRBV6-5,few,TRBD1,TRBJ2-7,CASSERTGASEQYF,TGTGCCAGCAGCGAACGGACAGGGGCCTCCGAGCAGTACTTC
TRBV19,few,TRBD1,TRBJ2-7,CASRQGLDYEQYF,TGTGCCAGTCGACAGGGTTTGGACTACGAGCAGTACTTC
TRBV7-9,many,TRBD2,TRBJ2-1,CASSLLVGGNEQFF,TGTGCCAGCAGCTTATTGGTGGGAGGGAATGAGCAGTTCTTC
TRBV27,NA,NA,TRBJ1-4,CASSPRDGRTNEKLFF,TGTGCCAGCAGTCCCCGGGACGGGAGAACTAATGAAAAACTGTTTTTT
TRBV2,few,TRBD2,TRBJ2-1,CASTSLAGGDNEQFF,TGTGCCAGCACCTCACTAGCGGGGGGGGATAATGAGCAGTTCTTC
TRBV19,few,TRBD2,TRBJ2-3,CASKTSGSTDTQYF,TGTGCCAGTAAGACTAGCGGGAGCACAGATACGCAGTATTTT
TRBV28,NA,NA,TRBJ1-2,CASSLEYRASYGYTF,TGTGCCAGCAGCCTTGAGTACAGGGCAAGCTATGGCTACACCTTC
TRBV2,few,NA,TRBJ1-1,CASSTGTLLTAEAFF,TGTGCCAGCAGTACAGGGACGCTCCTGACGGCTGAAGCTTTCTTT
TRBV28,few,NA,TRBJ2-1,CASSLYRGGQFF,TGTGCCAGCAGTTTATATAGAGGCGGGCAGTTCTTC
TRBV7-9,few,NA,TRBJ1-5,CAVHREGQPQHF,TGTGCCGTCCACAGGGAGGGTCAGCCCCAGCATTTT
TRBV5-1,few,TRBD1,TRBJ1-1,CASSAVPGQGEVASTEAFF,TGCGCCAGCAGCGCGGTCCCGGGACAGGGGGAGGTTGCCAGCACTGAAGCTTTCTTT
TRBV11-2,few,NA,TRBJ2-5,CASSGSFQRTQYF,TGTGCCAGCAGCGGATCTTTCCAGCGGACCCAGTACTTC
TRBV4-2,NA,NA,TRBJ1-2,CASSQDDQGYGYTF,TGTGCCAGCAGCCAAGATGATCAGGGATATGGCTACACCTTC
TRBV2,NA,NA,TRBJ1-5,CASSEVGGNNQPQHF,TGTGCCAGCAGTGAAGTTGGAGGGAACAATCAGCCCCAGCATTTT
TRBV29-1,many,NA,TRBJ2-7,CSVQRRGGTYEQYF,TGCAGCGTCCAGAGGAGAGGAGGGACCTACGAGCAGTACTTC
TRBV28,NA,TRBD1,TRBJ2-5,CASSLMGQGMETQYF,TGTGCCAGCAGCCTAATGGGACAGGGAATGGAGACCCAGTACTTC
TRBV28,few,NA,TRBJ2-7,CASSGGPYEQYF,TGTGCCAGCAGTGGGGGCCCCTACGAGCAGTACTTC
TRBV27,NA,NA,TRBJ1-2,CASSRLRPNDFYGYTF,TGTGCCAGCAGCCGGTTGCGGCCCAACGATTTCTATGGCTACACCTTC
TRBV6-1,few,TRBD1,TRBJ2-7,CASSQEDRPLPYEQYF,TGTGCCAGCAGTCAAGAGGACAGGCCGTTACCCTACGAGCAGTACTTC
TRBV7-2,NA,NA,TRBJ2-3,CASSLSPSSRGTTDTQYF,TGTGCCAGCAGCTTATCACCCAGCAGCAGGGGTACCACAGATACGCAGTATTTT
TRBV7-9,many,NA,TRBJ1-1,CASGRGGTGSAFF,TGTGCCAGCGGAAGGGGGGGGACGGGTTCCGCTTTCTTT
TRBV7-3,NA,NA,TRBJ2-5,CASSLGARETQYF,TGTGCCAGCAGCTTGGGGGCGCGAGAGACCCAGTACTTC
TRBV7-2,many,NA,TRBJ2-7,CASSLARFGEQYF,TGTGCCAGCAGCTTAGCCCGGTTCGGCGAGCAGTACTTC
TRBV4-2,NA,NA,TRBJ2-1,CASSQEGPGANEQFF,TGTGCCAGCAGCCAGGAGGGACCCGGGGCTAATGAGCAGTTCTTC
TRBV6-5,few,TRBD1,TRBJ1-2,CASGTAYYGYTF,TGTGCCAGCGGGACAGCTTACTATGGCTACACCTTC
TRBV30,NA,TRBD1,TRBJ1-2,CAWMDRLNYGYTF,TGTGCCTGGATGGACAGGCTCAACTATGGCTACACCTTC
TRBV4-3,few,TRBD1,TRBJ2-3,CASSRAPQGAADTQYF,TGCGCCAGCAGCCGGGCGCCGCAGGGGGCAGCGGATACGCAGTATTTT
TRBV5-4,many,TRBD1,TRBJ2-7,CATKTGGYSYEQYF,TGTGCGACAAAGACAGGGGGTTACTCCTACGAGCAGTACTTC
TRBV7-9,many,TRBD1,TRBJ1-2,CASSNRDRGYTF,TGTGCCAGCAGCAACAGGGACAGAGGCTACACCTTC